This T cell receptor beta chain was identified in a study of blood T cell repertoires in COVID-19. Study background: Sites across the United States, Italy and Spain contributed samples from acute and convalescent COVID-19.

Participants were placed into cohorts based on the clinical history they reported. Method: immunoSEQ multiplex PCR; TCRdb's copy keeps in-frame clones and lacks some. The table has roughly 250,000 clones, about nine tenths seen once. Looked up from germline, CDR1 is SGHDT and CDR2 is YYEEEE. The CDR3 is made up of 13 amino acids. V gave up 0 bases and J gave up 8 bases, with 11 bases separating them. Sequenced material: PBMCs or T cells enriched from blood (not recorded which). This sequence joins TRBV5-6 and TRBJ1-2; the D gene is possibly TRBD1 (5 bases). The TCR originated in a woman aged 18-29 years who had recovered from COVID-19. DNA of the CDR3: TGTGCCAGCAGCTTGGCCACAGGAGGGGGCTACACCTTC. This translates into CASSLATGGGYTF.